A single sample gave rise to the 16 T cell receptor beta chains below, sequenced in a study of T cells expressing NK-cell markers. With the 5' RACE reads reprocessed, TCRdb shows one record per CDR3 protein and no DNA. This sample's table reports fewer than 400,000 distinct CDR3 sequences. Input material: blood T cells: a sorted CD56 or NKG2C T cell subset, CD4+ or CD8+ T cells, or bulk PBMC T cells (not recorded which). The receptors stem from a woman aged 50 to 60 in good health.

The chain has TRBV5-1 and TRBJ2-2; lacking DNA, the TRBD1 call made by TCRdb goes unchecked. The CDR3 is 16 amino acids. Germline values: CDR1 SGHRS, CDR2 YFSETQ. The chain's CDR3 is CASGPLGGSNTGELFF.

This chain connects TRBV20-1 to TRBJ2-7; TCRdb's D call of TRBD2 is untestable without DNA. Germline CDR1 reads DFQATT; CDR2 reads SNEGSKA (reference sequence). The CDR3 length is 16 residues. CDR3: CSARDPGLGFSYEQYF.

This chain's CDR3 is CASSWGDRVPNDEQFF. The chain employs TRBV5-1 and TRBJ2-1; TCRdb's D gene call, TRBD1, goes unchecked for lack of DNA. The CDR3 is 16 amino acids. CDR1 and CDR2 from the germline V gene are SGHRS and YFSETQ.

This chain joins TRBV24-1 and TRBJ2-3; checking the TCRdb D call of TRBD2 is not possible without DNA. The CDR3 length is 16 residues. Per germline, CDR1 KGHDR and CDR2 SFDVKD. The CDR3 spells CATSDHTSGNTDTQYF.

Here the CDR3 reads CASSFKRGVEQFF. The rearrangement uses TRBV11-3 and TRBJ2-1; there is no DNA to check the TCRdb D call of TRBD1. This CDR3 is 13 amino acids long. From germline, CDR1 is SGHNT and CDR2 YENEEA.

This chain joins TRBV20-1 and TRBJ1-4; TCRdb outputs TRBD1, but without DNA this stays unchecked. Germline values: CDR1 DFQATT, CDR2 SNEGSKA (reference sequence). The length of the CDR3 is 13 residues. CDR3 loop: CSADRGSGEKLFF.

The CDR3 is CASSRRDGLGTEAFF. The rearrangement links TRBV3-1 to TRBJ1-1; absent DNA, TCRdb's TRBD1 call cannot be checked. CDR1 is LGHDT and CDR2 is YNNKEL in the germline V gene (reference sequence). The CDR3 spans 15 residues.

The gene calls are TRBV29-1 and TRBJ1-2; checking the TCRdb D call of TRBD1 is not possible without DNA. The CDR3 is made up of 14 amino acids. Germline V lookup: CDR1 SQVTM, CDR2 ANQGSEA. CDR3 in amino acids: CSVEVSTAGDGYTF.

J is TRBJ2-7 and V is TRBV7-6. The CDR3 is 14 residues long. Looked up from germline, CDR1 is SGHVS and CDR2 is FNYEAQ. The CDR3 protein is CASSLEQGTHEQYF.

The chain combines TRBV25-1 with TRBJ1-3. The CDR3 sequence is 14 residues long. Germline-derived CDR1 and CDR2 are MGHDK and SYGVNS. The CDR3 protein is CASSEFISGNTIYF.

The rearrangement links TRBV3-1 to TRBJ2-3. Per germline, CDR1 LGHDT and CDR2 YNNKEL (reference sequence). The CDR3 is 14 residues long. CDR3 sequence: CASSQDPGWTTQYF.

The chain is built from TRBV2 and TRBJ2-3; absent DNA, TCRdb's TRBD2 call cannot be checked. The germline V gene encodes CDR1 SNHLY and CDR2 FYNNEI. The CDR3 is made up of 15 amino acids. This CDR3 is CAGSMRLAGTDTQYF.

The chain recombines TRBV21-1 with TRBJ2-3; TCRdb's D call of TRBD2 is untestable without DNA. TRBV21-1 is labeled a pseudogene. The CDR3 runs to 17 residues. CDR3 residues: CASSKVGLARGADTQYF.

J is TRBJ2-3 and V is TRBV24-1. The CDR3 covers 13 residues. The germline CDR1 and CDR2 sequences are KGHDR and SFDVKD. The CDR3 protein is CATSGSITDTQYF.

The J gene is TRBJ1-1, the V gene TRBV5-1; the TCRdb call, TRBD1, lacks DNA for checking. This CDR3 has 15 amino acids. The germline CDR1 and CDR2 sequences are SGHRS and YFSETQ. The CDR3 loop is CASSLSAGGSAEAFF.

This sequence joins TRBV6-5 and TRBJ1-4. CDR1 is MNHEY, CDR2 SVGAGI, per germline. This CDR3 comprises 14 residues. CDR3: CASSYGRLAEKLFF.